What follows are 2 T cell receptor beta chains derived from one specimen sequenced in a study of blood T cells in healthy people across ages. A sample-barcoded 5' primer and a J-beta primer mix were used in a second PCR of roughly 6 to 11 cycles. TCRdb re-called the 5' RACE reads through MiXCR, storing one row per CDR3 protein. The sample includes 1.5 million to 2 million distinct CDR3 sequences, roughly 27% of them seen just once. Source material: blood. The receptor set was obtained from a woman under 40 in good health.

V is TRBV20-1 and J is TRBJ2-1; no clear D. Germline CDR1 is DFQATT and CDR2 is SNEGSKA (reference sequence). Trimming shortened V by 1 base and J by 7 bases, and 17 bases separated the two germline ends. This CDR3 has 15 residues. CDR3 residues: CSARAAKGEGNEQFF. The CDR3, as DNA: TGCAGTGCTAGAGCGGCTAAAGGTGAAGGTAATGAGCAGTTCTTC.

This chain uses TRBV7-6 with TRBJ2-5; D perhaps matches TRBD1 (5 bases). Germline assignment: CDR1 SGHVS and CDR2 FNYEAQ. The V and J ends lost 8 bases and 5 bases respectively, with 18 bases between them. The CDR3 consists of 14 residues. This CDR3 is CASGASRPRETQYF. The DNA of the CDR3 is TGTGCCAGCGGGGCTAGTCGCCCCAGGGAGACCCAGTACTTC. The full variable domain, its missing parts supplied by reference TRBV7-6 and TRBJ2-5, is GAGVSQSPRYKVTKRGQDVALRCDPISGHVSLYWYRQALGQGPEFLTYFNYEAQQDKSGLPNDRFSAERPEGSISTLTIQRTEQRDSAMYRCASGASRPRETQYFGPGTRLLVL.